This is a list of T cell receptor beta chains from one sample in a study of blood T cell repertoires in COVID-19. Repertoires were generated with immunoSEQ multiplex PCR, while TCRdb's copy carries only in-frame clones and drops some. In the table there are roughly 380,000 clones, over 75% of which are singletons. Sequences were obtained from PBMCs or T cells enriched from blood (not recorded which). The receptor set was obtained from a young man who had recovered from COVID-19. Both conserved end residues are part of each CDR3. The D gene is left open where the match is weak. The size of a clone is reported for some rows only, either as once, few or many, or as a class for expanded clones.

CASSSARPGDRGSGGYTF TGTGCCAGTAGTTCCGCCCGACCTGGGGACAGGGGGAGCGGGGGCTACACCTTC TRBV19 TRBD1 . TRBJ1-2
CASSTGLPNTIYF TGTGCCAGCAGCACCGGACTGCCAAACACCATATATTTT TRBV5-5 . . TRBJ1-3
CASSQVSYEQYF TGTGCCAGCAGCCAAGTTAGCTACGAGCAGTACTTC TRBV3-1/TRBV3-2 . . TRBJ2-7
CASATTPGTQYF TGTGCCAGCGCGACTACCCCCGGGACCCAGTACTTC TRBV12-3/TRBV12-4 . . TRBJ2-5
CASSLESGNTIYF TGTGCCAGCAGCTTGGAGTCTGGAAACACCATATATTTT TRBV11-2 . . TRBJ1-3
CASSFDRASYNEQFF TGTGCCAGCAGCTTCGACAGAGCCTCCTACAATGAGCAGTTCTTC TRBV7-2 . . TRBJ2-1
CSVWTGNGGYTF TGCAGCGTATGGACAGGGAACGGTGGCTACACCTTC TRBV29-1 TRBD1 . TRBJ1-2
CASSYSGTYEQYF TGCGCCAGCAGCTACTCAGGGACCTACGAGCAGTACTTC TRBV5-1 . . TRBJ2-7
CASSPTGGWGQPQHF TGCGCCAGCAGCCCCACAGGGGGCTGGGGTCAGCCCCAGCATTTT TRBV4-3 TRBD1 . TRBJ1-5
CSAEWEHGYGYTF TGCAGCGCGGAGTGGGAGCACGGCTATGGCTACACCTTC TRBV29-1 . . TRBJ1-2
CSELTGEYTEAFF TGCAGCGAGCTGACAGGGGAATACACTGAAGCTTTCTTT TRBV29-1 TRBD1 . TRBJ1-1
CASSAQGVNEKLFF TGTGCCAGCAGTGCACAGGGGGTTAATGAAAAACTGTTTTTT TRBV2 TRBD1 . TRBJ1-4
CATYPGTGGTEAFF TGTGCCACCTATCCTGGGACAGGGGGCACTGAAGCTTTCTTT TRBV10-3 TRBD1 . TRBJ1-1
CASSTMGQADTEAFF TGTGCCAGCAGCACCATGGGGCAGGCCGACACTGAAGCTTTCTTT TRBV9 . . TRBJ1-1
CASSPLRGSYEQYF TGTGCCAGCAGCCCCTTGAGAGGCTCCTACGAGCAGTACTTC TRBV11-2 . . TRBJ2-7
CASSLSTNQPQHF TGTGCCAGCAGCCTAAGTACCAATCAGCCCCAGCATTTT TRBV5-4 . . TRBJ1-5
CAISAPSQTGPYEQYF TGTGCCATCAGTGCACCCTCTCAGACAGGCCCCTACGAGCAGTACTTC TRBV10-3 . . TRBJ2-7
CASSSRGLDLGYTF TGTGCCAGCAGCTCACGGGGACTGGACCTGGGCTACACCTTC TRBV7-8 . once TRBJ1-2
CAGQSNQPQHF TGTGCCGGACAGAGCAATCAGCCCCAGCATTTT TRBV6-5 . . TRBJ1-5
CSVVGQGAVGEQYF TGCAGCGTGGTCGGACAGGGGGCCGTAGGGGAGCAGTACTTC TRBV29-1 TRBD1 . TRBJ2-7
CAISGARGGGEETQYF TGTGCCATCAGTGGTGCCCGGGGCGGGGGGGAAGAGACCCAGTACTTC TRBV10-3 TRBD2 . TRBJ2-5
CASSPLGQGIEELFF TGTGCCAGTAGTCCCCTGGGACAGGGGATTGAGGAGCTGTTTTTT TRBV19 TRBD1 . TRBJ2-2
CASSIGQGPDEQYF TGTGCCAGTAGTATAGGACAGGGGCCGGACGAGCAGTACTTC TRBV19 TRBD1 . TRBJ2-7
CASSDRQGGKNIQYF TGTGCCAGCAGTGACCGACAGGGGGGCAAAAACATTCAGTACTTC TRBV6-2/TRBV6-3 TRBD1 . TRBJ2-4
CASSLNRVKSYGYTF TGTGCCAGTAGTCTAAACAGGGTAAAGAGCTATGGCTACACCTTC TRBV19 . . TRBJ1-2
CASRTSTGGYTF TGTGCCAGTAGGACCTCGACAGGCGGCTACACCTTC TRBV19 . . TRBJ1-2
CASSYPTAGRAEAFF TGTGCCAGCAGTTACCCCACCGCGGGGCGGGCTGAAGCTTTCTTT TRBV6-2/TRBV6-3 . once TRBJ1-1
CASSQVVPGAYSWDEAFF TGTGCCAGCAGCCAAGTGGTTCCAGGGGCGTACAGCTGGGATGAAGCTTTCTTT TRBV14 . . TRBJ1-1
CASSSFQGTGELFF TGTGCCAGCAGCTCCTTTCAGGGAACCGGGGAGCTGTTTTTT TRBV3-1/TRBV3-2 . . TRBJ2-2
CASSPGQAASGNTIYF TGTGCCAGCAGCCCGGGACAGGCTGCTTCTGGAAACACCATATATTTT TRBV11-2 TRBD1 . TRBJ1-3
CATGFPNTGELFF TGCGCCACAGGGTTCCCGAACACCGGGGAGCTGTTTTTT TRBV10-2 . . TRBJ2-2
CASSAGRYEGNTEAFF TGTGCCAGCAGCGCGGGGAGGTATGAGGGGAACACTGAAGCTTTCTTT TRBV9 . once TRBJ1-1
CASSTSQGARGETQYF TGTGCCAGCAGCACATCACAGGGGGCGAGAGGAGAGACCCAGTACTTC TRBV5-4 TRBD1 . TRBJ2-5
CSVERGRRDTQYF TGCAGCGTTGAAAGGGGGCGGAGGGATACGCAGTATTTT TRBV29-1 TRBD1 few TRBJ2-3
CASGDPDSYYEQYF TGTGCCAGCGGAGACCCCGACAGCTACTACGAGCAGTACTTC TRBV27 . . TRBJ2-7
CASSATGGRGTDTQYF TGTGCCAGCAGCGCCACAGGGGGGCGAGGCACAGATACGCAGTATTTT TRBV9 TRBD1 . TRBJ2-3
CASSYNQQFF TGTGCCAGCAGTTATAATCAGCAGTTCTTC TRBV11-2 . . TRBJ2-1
CASSPSDSRALHF TGTGCCAGCTCACCTTCCGACAGTAGAGCCCTCCACTTT TRBV18 . . TRBJ1-6
CASRILRQGRNSPLHF TGTGCCAGCAGAATACTTCGACAGGGGAGGAATTCACCCCTCCACTTT TRBV6-7 TRBD1 . TRBJ1-6
CASSYSYTGGKLFF TGTGCCAGCAGTTACTCTTATACCGGGGGAAAACTGTTTTTT TRBV6-5 . . TRBJ1-4
CASSRRMAGDGDTQYF TGTGCCAGCAGCCGGAGAATGGCGGGGGATGGGGATACGCAGTATTTT TRBV5-4 TRBD2 . TRBJ2-3
CASSAGHRDGSPLHF TGTGCCAGCAGCGCAGGACACAGAGATGGATCACCCCTCCACTTT TRBV9 . . TRBJ1-6
CASSGRQGAQVNEKLFF TGTGCCAGCAGTGGGAGACAGGGGGCGCAGGTTAATGAAAAACTGTTTTTT TRBV25-1 TRBD1 . TRBJ1-4
CAISEVWGRDEKLFF TGTGCCATCAGTGAGGTTTGGGGGCGGGATGAAAAACTGTTTTTT TRBV10-3 . . TRBJ1-4
CASSGPGTGNQPQHF TGTGCCAGCAGCGGCCCCGGGACAGGGAATCAGCCCCAGCATTTT TRBV7-9 TRBD1 . TRBJ1-5
CSASLTGVNTEAFF TGCAGTGCTAGTCTAACAGGGGTGAACACTGAAGCTTTCTTT TRBV20-1 TRBD1 . TRBJ1-1